Below are 32 T cell receptor beta chains sequenced from a single sample in a study of vaccination and CD4 T cells after COVID-19. The sample's treatment: roughly ten-day PBMC culture with coronavirus spike peptide pools or control peptides (ViraFEST assay). The antigens these receptors bind are not known. Sequenced with the Oncomine TCR Beta short-read assay was DNA taken from cultured CD4+ T cells. Each CDR3 protein is one row after TCRdb ran MiXCR on the PCR reads. The sample consists of some 13,000 distinct CDR3 sequences, around 30% of them appearing once. The sample comprised CD4+ T cells from blood, cultured in vitro. The source is a human donor who had recovered from COVID-19.

This clonotype has a single count. This rearrangement joins TRBV2 to TRBJ2-7; D may be TRBD1 (5 bases). The V end was cut by 2 bases, the J end by 6 bases, with 17 bases between. The length of the CDR3 is 15 residues. Germline V gene lookup returns CDR1 SNHLY and CDR2 FYNNEI. The CDR3 DNA reads TGTGCCAGCAGTGAAAGGTCTGGACAAGTAGCCGAGCAGTACTTC. Translating it yields CASSERSGQVAEQYF. Complete variable domain (other parts from reference TRBV2 and TRBJ2-7): EPEVTQTPSHQVTQMGQEVILRCVPISNHLYFYWYRQILGQKVEFLVSFYNNEISEKSEIFDDQFSVERPDGSNFTLKIRSTKLEDSAMYFCASSERSGQVAEQYFGPGTRLTVT.

V is TRBV12-3 or TRBV12-4 and J is TRBJ2-7; the match to TRBD1 covers 7 bases. V dropped 6 bases and J dropped 3; count of bases not matched to a gene: 5. The CDR3 extends over 13 amino acids. The CDR3 DNA sequence: TGTGCCAGCAGCATACAGGGGTACTACGAGCAGTACTTC. The encoded protein is CASSIQGYYEQYF.

This clonotype was counted a few times. The V call is TRBV7-8, the J call TRBJ1-6, with D maybe TRBD1 (5 bases). The V gene's germline CDR1 is SGHVS and CDR2 FQNEAQ. With 1 base removed from V and 8 bases from J, the gap between germline ends came to 6 bases. This CDR3 spans 13 amino acids. CDR3 nucleotides: TGTGCCAGCAGCTTAGTGACAGATTCACCCCTCCACTTT. Amino acid sequence: CASSLVTDSPLHF.

The rearrangement uses TRBV14 and TRBJ2-5; D is unresolved. Per germline, CDR1 SGHDN and CDR2 FVKESK. V dropped 1 base and J dropped 1 base, with 10 bases sitting between them. The CDR3 is 15 residues long. The CDR3 sequence is CASSQVLGRQETQYF. The DNA of the CDR3 is TGTGCCAGCAGCCAAGTTCTCGGCCGCCAAGAGACCCAGTACTTC. The full variable domain, with the rest looked up from reference TRBV14 and TRBJ2-5, is EAGVTQFPSHSVIEKGQTVTLRCDPISGHDNLYWYRRVMGKEIKFLLHFVKESKQDESGMPNNRFLAERTGGTYSTLKVQPAELEDSGVYFCASSQVLGRQETQYFGPGTRLLVL.

The chain joins TRBV28 to TRBJ1-5, with D perhaps TRBD1 (5 bases). This CDR3 comprises 12 residues. The V gene's germline CDR1 is MDHEN and CDR2 SYDVKM. V was trimmed by 6 bases and J by 8 bases, leaving 11 bases between them. The DNA of the CDR3 is TGTGCCAGCAGACAGGCCCTAGAGCCCCAGCATTTT. Its translation: CASRQALEPQHF.

The genes are TRBV6-1 and TRBJ2-7; D ambiguous. Germline assignment: CDR1 MNHNS and CDR2 SASEGT. V was shortened by 2 bases and J by 0 bases, with 5 bases between the two germline ends. CDR3 length: 13 residues. CDR3 sequence: CASSEQVSYEQYF. The CDR3 coding sequence is TGTGCCAGCAGTGAACAGGTCTCCTACGAGCAGTACTTC.

The genes are TRBV6-1 and TRBJ1-4; TRBD1 matches 10 bases. The germline gives CDR1 MNHNS, CDR2 SASEGT. The CDR3 extends over 15 amino acids. V lost 6 bases and J lost 8; bases outside the gene matches: 9. DNA of the CDR3: TGTGCCAGCAGCCACCGGGACAGGGGTGGCGAAAAACTGTTTTTT. It specifies CASSHRDRGGEKLFF.

The rearrangement joins TRBV18 to TRBJ2-3; D may be TRBD2 (5 bases). The CDR3 contains 15 residues. Germline V gene data show CDR1 as KGHSH and CDR2 as LQKENI. Trimming stripped 3 bases from V and 1 base from J, with 11 bases between. The CDR3 protein is CASSPGVGRTDTQYF. In DNA form, the CDR3 reads TGTGCCAGCTCACCCGGGGTCGGACGCACAGATACGCAGTATTTT.

The chain's CDR3 is CASSLRTQTRTSTDTQYF. CDR3 bases: TGTGCCAGCAGTTTACGGACTCAAACTAGAACTAGCACAGATACGCAGTATTTT. This chain uses TRBV6-5 with TRBJ2-3; TRBD2 is a possible D gene (5 bases). Germline V gene sequence: CDR1 MNHEY, CDR2 SVGAGI. V lost 4 bases to trimming and J lost 0 bases, with 20 bases between them. CDR3 size: 18 residues.

CDR3 nucleotide sequence: TGTGCCAGCCTACAGGAACCGAACACCGGGGAGCTGTTTTTT. This encodes CASLQEPNTGELFF. V is TRBV2 and J is TRBJ2-2; TRBD1 is a possible D gene (5 bases). CDR3 length equals 14 residues. V lost 8 bases and J 0 bases, leaving 10 bases between the germline ends. Per germline, CDR1 SNHLY and CDR2 FYNNEI.

This rearrangement joins TRBV19 to TRBJ1-5; D is undetermined. The ends were cut back, 5 bases at V and 0 bases at J, with 14 bases in the middle. Germline V gene sequence: CDR1 LNHDA, CDR2 SQIVND (reference sequence). This CDR3 spans 16 amino acids. The CDR3 region has the DNA TGTGCCAGTAGTCCCCTCGTTGGAGATAGCAATCAGCCCCAGCATTTT. The encoded protein is CASSPLVGDSNQPQHF.

A single count supports this clonotype. The V and J genes are TRBV7-2 and TRBJ2-3; D perhaps matches TRBD2 (5 bases). The CDR3 consists of 14 residues. The ends were cut back, 6 bases at V and 2 bases at J, with 12 bases in the middle. Germline lookup yields CDR1 SGHTA and CDR2 FQGNSA. In DNA form, the CDR3 reads TGTGCCAGCAGGGAGGCCGTAGTCACAGATACGCAGTATTTT. Encoded protein: CASREAVVTDTQYF.

This clonotype was counted a few times. The V gene is TRBV6-2 or TRBV6-3, the J gene TRBJ1-5, with 10 bases aligning to TRBD1. V lost 6 bases and J lost 5; bases outside the gene matches: 7. The CDR3 has 15 residues. Germline values: CDR1 MNHEY, CDR2 SVGEGT. The CDR3, as DNA: TGTGCCAGCAGCCAGGGACAGGGGCACGATCAGCCCCAGCATTTT. Translating it yields CASSQGQGHDQPQHF.

CDR3 protein: CASSSGLAGDTQYF. In nucleotides, the CDR3 is TGTGCCAGCAGCTCGGGACTAGCGGGAGATACGCAGTATTTT. This chain connects TRBV7-9 to TRBJ2-3, with 12 bases identical to TRBD2. The CDR3 extends over 14 amino acids. Germline V gene lookup returns CDR1 SEHNR and CDR2 FQNEAQ (reference sequence). With 4 bases clipped from V and 5 bases from J, the junction kept 1 base outside the gene matches.

The sample holds one count of this clonotype. The gene calls are TRBV7-3 and TRBJ2-3; 7 positions match TRBD2. The germline gives CDR1 SGHTA, CDR2 FQGTGA. The CDR3 extends over 15 amino acids. V was clipped by 5 bases and J by 2 bases; unmatched bases: 7. CDR3 coding DNA: TGTGCCAGCAGCACCCAGGGAGGGCCCACAGATACGCAGTATTTT. Its protein product is CASSTQGGPTDTQYF.

The chain has TRBV4-3 and TRBJ1-1; a weak D match, TRBD1 (5 bases). V gave up 1 base and J gave up 5 bases, with 14 bases separating them. The CDR3 spans 15 residues. In germline, CDR1 is LGHNA, CDR2 YSLEER. The DNA of the CDR3 is TGCGCCAGCAGCCAAGGCTTAGGGGAAGAAACTGAAGCTTTCTTT. This gives the protein CASSQGLGEETEAFF.

This clonotype was detected a few times. The genes are TRBV20-1 and TRBJ2-7, with 11 bases lining up with TRBD2. J lost 5 bases, V lost 8 bases, and 5 bases had no gene match. The CDR3 is 12 residues long. CDR1 is DFQATT, CDR2 SNEGSKA, per germline (reference sequence). For the CDR3, the DNA is TGCAGTACAATAGCGGGAGGGAACGAGCAGTACTTC. This codes for CSTIAGGNEQYF.

The V call is TRBV6-5, the J call TRBJ1-5; the match to TRBD1 covers 7 bases. The germline V gene encodes CDR1 MNHEY and CDR2 SVGAGI. This CDR3 is built from 16 residues. V lost 0 bases, J lost 9 bases, and 11 bases stayed unmatched. This CDR3 is CASSYSQGQEDRPQHF. DNA of the CDR3: TGTGCCAGCAGTTACTCCCAAGGACAGGAAGATCGGCCCCAGCATTTT.

The gene calls are TRBV27 and TRBJ2-2; TRBD2 matches at 12 bases. The CDR3 has 18 amino acids. CDR1 MNHEY and CDR2 SMNVEV come from the germline V gene (reference sequence). J gave up 5 bases and V 3 bases, and 10 bases lay outside the gene matches. This CDR3 reads CASSFGASGRVTTGELFF. DNA for the CDR3: TGTGCCAGCAGTTTTGGGGCTAGCGGGAGGGTTACAACCGGGGAGCTGTTTTTT.

This CDR3 reads CASGLAGVTDTQYF. CDR3 DNA: TGTGCTAGTGGTCTAGCGGGAGTAACAGATACGCAGTATTTT. The chain carries TRBV12-5 and TRBJ2-3; TRBD2 matches at 10 bases. The junction had 2 bases not matched to a gene; V was cut back by 5 bases and J by 3 bases. The germline gives CDR1 LGHNT, CDR2 FRNRAP. This CDR3 contains 14 residues.

The chain is built from TRBV20-1 and TRBJ2-3; no definite D call. The CDR3 covers 16 residues. From germline, CDR1 is DFQATT and CDR2 SNEGSKA (reference sequence). V was trimmed by 0 bases and J by 2 bases, leaving 15 bases between them. The CDR3 sequence is CSARDLPTVSTDTQYF. CDR3 bases: TGCAGTGCTAGAGATCTCCCTACAGTCTCCACAGATACGCAGTATTTT.

This rearrangement joins TRBV7-2 to TRBJ2-3; 7 positions match TRBD2. The CDR3 length is 17 residues. Germline V gene lookup returns CDR1 SGHTA and CDR2 FQGNSA. J gave up 2 bases and V 6 bases, and 14 bases lay outside the gene matches. In nucleotides, the CDR3 is TGTGCCAGCAGTTCAAGTGGCGACGGGAGGACCACAGATACGCAGTATTTT. Residues: CASSSSGDGRTTDTQYF.

V gene TRBV18 combines with J gene TRBJ2-7; D not resolved. There are 17 residues in the CDR3. Germline V CDR1 and CDR2: KGHSH, LQKENI. The V and J ends lost 2 bases and 3 bases respectively, with 20 bases between them. The CDR3 loop reads CASSPAESTVGYYEQYF. The CDR3 coding sequence is TGTGCCAGCTCACCAGCCGAGAGCACGGTGGGGTACTACGAGCAGTACTTC.

This chain uses TRBV10-3 with TRBJ2-1; TRBD2 matches at 8 bases. Germline V CDR1 and CDR2: ENHRY, SYGVKD. Trimming removed 10 bases from V and 5 bases from J; junction bases left unmatched: 13. CDR3 size: 15 residues. CDR3 residues: CATGGEQRWHNEQFF. CDR3 sequence (DNA): TGTGCCACCGGGGGGGAGCAGCGCTGGCACAATGAGCAGTTCTTC.

This clonotype was seen only a few times. The J gene is TRBJ1-1, the V gene TRBV6-5; D perhaps matches TRBD1 (5 bases). The length of the CDR3 is 13 residues. The V end lost 3 bases, the J end lost 2 bases, and 7 bases lay between the germline ends. Germline V gives CDR1 MNHEY, CDR2 SVGAGI. CDR3 nucleotide sequence: TGTGCCAGCAGTTATCAGGGCAACACTGAAGCTTTCTTT. Its translation is CASSYQGNTEAFF.

The table lists this clonotype with a few counts. The CDR3 DNA follows: TGTGCCAGCAGTCAGGGACGAACGAGGGGCTACACCTTC. This encodes CASSQGRTRGYTF. This rearrangement joins TRBV6-1 to TRBJ1-2, with TRBD1 as a possible D gene (5 bases). The germline gives CDR1 MNHNS, CDR2 SASEGT. The CDR3 contains 13 residues. The V end lost 5 bases, the J end lost 8 bases, and 15 bases lay between the germline ends.

The V call is TRBV20-1, the J call TRBJ2-7; 9 nucleotides line up with TRBD2. The V gene end was trimmed by 3 bases and the J gene end by 6 bases; junction bases not matched to a gene: 12. The CDR3 runs to 15 residues. In germline, CDR1 is DFQATT, CDR2 SNEGSKA (reference sequence). The CDR3 bases are TGCAGTGCTAGTCATTTTGGTAGCGGGAGCACCGAGCAGTACTTC. Translation: CSASHFGSGSTEQYF.

V usage is TRBV3-1 and J usage is TRBJ2-3; possible D gene TRBD1, 5 bases. CDR3 length: 13 residues. CDR1 LGHDT and CDR2 YNNKEL come from the germline V gene (reference sequence). The germline V and J ends were trimmed by 5 bases and 6 bases, with 12 bases remaining between them. The CDR3: CASSAGADDTQYF. The CDR3 DNA follows: TGTGCCAGCAGCGCTGGGGCGGACGATACGCAGTATTTT.

V and J are TRBV12-3 or TRBV12-4 and TRBJ2-7; D unclear. CDR3 length: 13 amino acids. V lost 10 bases, J lost 1 base, and 14 bases lay in between. CDR3 loop: CATKGLRSYEQYF. The CDR3 DNA follows: TGTGCCACAAAAGGTCTCCGGTCCTACGAGCAGTACTTC.

V is TRBV27 and J is TRBJ2-1, with 10 positions matching TRBD1. V shed 9 bases, J shed 5 bases, and the junction held 10 bases outside the gene matches. CDR1 and CDR2 from the germline V gene are MNHEY and SMNVEV (reference sequence). The CDR3 is 15 amino acids. The CDR3 loop reads CASRDRDRGHNEQFF. CDR3 sequence (DNA): TGTGCCAGTCGGGACCGGGACAGGGGCCACAATGAGCAGTTCTTC.

The genes are TRBV7-9 and TRBJ1-1; D perhaps matches TRBD1 (5 bases). Germline CDR1 reads SEHNR; CDR2 reads FQNEAQ (reference sequence). The CDR3 runs 12 residues. The germline V and J ends were trimmed by 5 bases and 5 bases, with 9 bases remaining between them. Here the CDR3 reads CASSTQGTEAFF. CDR3 coding DNA: TGTGCCAGCAGCACTCAGGGAACTGAAGCTTTCTTT.

The chain is built from TRBV6-5 and TRBJ2-7, with D tentatively TRBD2 (6 bases). The CDR3 totals 14 residues. CDR1 and CDR2 from the germline V gene are MNHEY and SVGAGI. Trimming took off 0 bases at V and 5 bases at J, with 11 bases between the two ends. The CDR3 reads CASSYSPSVNEQYF. DNA of the CDR3: TGTGCCAGCAGTTACTCTCCTAGCGTCAACGAGCAGTACTTC.